This T cell receptor (beta chain) was identified during a study of shared clonotypes between healthy human individuals. Overall study results and limits: The study drew on few donors, limiting represented genetic and exposure-history diversity. Generally, naive subsets (rather than memory subsets) showed larger estimated richness.

As to this clone: Antigen unknown.

All participating donors were Caucasian adults from Nashville, Tennessee. Trimming took 3 bases from V and 2 from J, leaving 11 bases between them. From germline, CDR1 is KGHSH and CDR2 LQKENI. This CDR3 is built from 14 residues. Profiling relied on immunoSEQ multiplex PCR, and the TCRdb table lists in-frame clones only, not all of them. Of about 1 million clones detected, about three quarters appear once; the ten largest clones hold about 1.5%. The receptor was isolated from a young man in good health. The chain carries TRBV18 and TRBJ2-7; the D gene is possibly TRBD1 (5 bases). Sequenced input: memory CD4+ T cells sorted from blood. Noted subset: CD45RA-negative fraction. The CDR3 is CASSPVQDTYEQYF. The CDR3 DNA reads as TGTGCCAGCTCACCGGTCCAGGACACCTACGAGCAGTACTTC.